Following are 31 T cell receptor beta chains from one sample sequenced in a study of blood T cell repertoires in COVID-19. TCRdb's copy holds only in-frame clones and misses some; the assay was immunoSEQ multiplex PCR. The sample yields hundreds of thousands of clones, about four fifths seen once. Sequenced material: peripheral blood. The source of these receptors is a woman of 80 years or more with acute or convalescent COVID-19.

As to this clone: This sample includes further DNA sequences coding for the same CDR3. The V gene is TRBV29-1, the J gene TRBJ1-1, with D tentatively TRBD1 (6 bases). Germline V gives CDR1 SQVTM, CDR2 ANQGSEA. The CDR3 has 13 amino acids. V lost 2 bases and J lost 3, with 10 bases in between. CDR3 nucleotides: TGCAGCGTTGAATGGGGGCGCGACACTGAAGCTTTCTTT. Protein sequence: CSVEWGRDTEAFF.

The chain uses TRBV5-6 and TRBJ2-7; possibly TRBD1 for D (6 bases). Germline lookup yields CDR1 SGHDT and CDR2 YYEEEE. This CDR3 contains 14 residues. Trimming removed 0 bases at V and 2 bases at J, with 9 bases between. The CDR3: CASSLVAGAYEQYF. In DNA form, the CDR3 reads TGTGCCAGCAGCTTGGTGGCAGGGGCCTACGAGCAGTACTTC.

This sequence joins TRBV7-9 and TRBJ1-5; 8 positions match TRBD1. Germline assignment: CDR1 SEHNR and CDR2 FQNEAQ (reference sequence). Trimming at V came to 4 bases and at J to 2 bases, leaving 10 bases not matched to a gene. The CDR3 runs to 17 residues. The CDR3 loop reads CASSSNDGQGGNQPQHF. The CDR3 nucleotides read TGTGCCAGCAGCTCCAATGACGGACAGGGCGGCAATCAGCCCCAGCATTTT.

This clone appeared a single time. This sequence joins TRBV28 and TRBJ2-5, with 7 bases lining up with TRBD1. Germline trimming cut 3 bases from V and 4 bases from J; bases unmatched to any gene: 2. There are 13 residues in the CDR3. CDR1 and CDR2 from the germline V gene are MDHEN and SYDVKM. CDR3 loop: CASSLSGGETQYF. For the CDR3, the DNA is TGTGCCAGCAGTTTGTCAGGGGGAGAGACCCAGTACTTC.

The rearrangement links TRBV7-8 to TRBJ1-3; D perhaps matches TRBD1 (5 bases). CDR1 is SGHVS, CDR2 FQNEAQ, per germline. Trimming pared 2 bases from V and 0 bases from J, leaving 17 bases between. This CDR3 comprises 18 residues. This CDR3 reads CASSLISQGQPSGNTIYF. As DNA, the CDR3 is TGTGCCAGCAGCTTAATTTCCCAGGGCCAACCCTCTGGAAACACCATATATTTT. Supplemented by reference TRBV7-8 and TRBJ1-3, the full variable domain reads GAGVSQSPRYKVAKRGQDVALRCDPISGHVSLFWYQQALGQGPEFLTYFQNEAQLDKSGLPSDRFFAERPEGSVSTLKIQRTQQEDSAVYLCASSLISQGQPSGNTIYFGEGSWLTVV.

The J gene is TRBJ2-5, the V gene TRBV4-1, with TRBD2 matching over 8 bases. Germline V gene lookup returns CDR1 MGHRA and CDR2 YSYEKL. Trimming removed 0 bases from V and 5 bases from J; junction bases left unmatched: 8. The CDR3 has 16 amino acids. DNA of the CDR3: TGCGCCAGCAGCCAAGATTCCTCGGGGGGGTTGGAGACCCAGTACTTC. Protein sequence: CASSQDSSGGLETQYF.

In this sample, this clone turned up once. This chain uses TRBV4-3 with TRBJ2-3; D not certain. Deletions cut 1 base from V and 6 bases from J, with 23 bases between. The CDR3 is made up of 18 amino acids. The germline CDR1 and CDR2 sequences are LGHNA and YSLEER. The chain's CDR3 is CASSQAYPLLAVFDTQYF. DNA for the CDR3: TGCGCCAGCAGCCAAGCCTACCCCCTTCTGGCGGTCTTCGATACGCAGTATTTT.

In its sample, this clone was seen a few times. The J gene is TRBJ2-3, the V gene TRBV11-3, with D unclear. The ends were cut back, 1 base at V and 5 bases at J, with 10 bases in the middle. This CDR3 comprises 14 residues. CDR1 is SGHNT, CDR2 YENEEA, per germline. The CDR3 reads CASSLASAVDTQYF. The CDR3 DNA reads TGTGCCAGCAGCTTAGCTTCGGCGGTAGATACGCAGTATTTT. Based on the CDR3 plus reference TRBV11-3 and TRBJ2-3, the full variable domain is EAGVVQSPRYKIIEKKQPVAFWCNPISGHNTLYWYLQNLGQGPELLIRYENEEAVDDSQLPKDRFSAERLKGVDSTLKIQPAELGDSAVYLCASSLASAVDTQYFGPGTRLTVL.

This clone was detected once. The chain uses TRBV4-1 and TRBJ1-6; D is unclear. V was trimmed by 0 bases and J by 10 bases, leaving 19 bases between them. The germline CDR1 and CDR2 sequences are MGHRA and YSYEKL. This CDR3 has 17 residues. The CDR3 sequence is CASSQDGSEGRRSPLHF. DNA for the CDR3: TGCGCCAGCAGCCAAGATGGGAGCGAGGGCAGGCGGTCACCCCTCCACTTT.

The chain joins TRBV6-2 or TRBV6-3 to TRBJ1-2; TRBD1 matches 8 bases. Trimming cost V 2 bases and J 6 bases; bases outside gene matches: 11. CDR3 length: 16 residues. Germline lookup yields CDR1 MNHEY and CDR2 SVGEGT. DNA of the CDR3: TGTGCCAGCAGTTACCAAGGACAGGGAGGGTCGGATGGCTACACCTTC. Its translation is CASSYQGQGGSDGYTF.

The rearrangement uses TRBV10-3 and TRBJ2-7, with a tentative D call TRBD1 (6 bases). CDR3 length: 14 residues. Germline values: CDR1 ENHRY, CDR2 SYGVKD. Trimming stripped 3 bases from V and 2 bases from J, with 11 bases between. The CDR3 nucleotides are TGTGCCATCAGTGATGGGCAGGGGACCTACGAGCAGTACTTC. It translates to CAISDGQGTYEQYF.

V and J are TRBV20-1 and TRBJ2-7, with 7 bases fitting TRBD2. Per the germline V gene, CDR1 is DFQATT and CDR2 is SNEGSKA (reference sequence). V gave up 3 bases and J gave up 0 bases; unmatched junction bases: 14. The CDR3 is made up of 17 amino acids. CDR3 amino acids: CSASWLADPRSSYEQYF. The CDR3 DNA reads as TGCAGTGCTAGTTGGCTAGCGGACCCGAGGAGCTCCTACGAGCAGTACTTC.

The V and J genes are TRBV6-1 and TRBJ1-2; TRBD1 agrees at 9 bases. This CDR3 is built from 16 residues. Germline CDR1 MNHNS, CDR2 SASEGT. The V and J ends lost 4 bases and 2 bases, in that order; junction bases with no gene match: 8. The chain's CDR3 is CASSAGPGQGNYGYTF. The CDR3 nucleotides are TGTGCCAGCAGTGCAGGTCCGGGACAGGGAAACTATGGCTACACCTTC.

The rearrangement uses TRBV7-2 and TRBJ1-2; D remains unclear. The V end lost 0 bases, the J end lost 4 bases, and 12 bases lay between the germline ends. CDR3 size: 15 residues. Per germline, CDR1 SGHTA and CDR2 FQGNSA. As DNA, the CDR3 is TGTGCCAGCAGCTTAGCTGGTGGGGAGGCCTATGGCTACACCTTC. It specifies CASSLAGGEAYGYTF.

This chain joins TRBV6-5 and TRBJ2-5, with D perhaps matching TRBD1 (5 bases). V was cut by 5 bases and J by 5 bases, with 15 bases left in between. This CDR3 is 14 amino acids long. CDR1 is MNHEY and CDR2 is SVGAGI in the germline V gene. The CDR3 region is CASSPRRGWETQYF. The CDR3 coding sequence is TGTGCCAGCAGTCCACGAAGGGGCTGGGAGACCCAGTACTTC.

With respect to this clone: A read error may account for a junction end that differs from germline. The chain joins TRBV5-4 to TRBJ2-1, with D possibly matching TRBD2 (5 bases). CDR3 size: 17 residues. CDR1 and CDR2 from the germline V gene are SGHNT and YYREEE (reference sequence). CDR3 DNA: TGTGCCAGCACCTTGGGCTCGAGGACTGTTACCTACAATGAGCAGTTCTTC. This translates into CASTLGSRTVTYNEQFF.

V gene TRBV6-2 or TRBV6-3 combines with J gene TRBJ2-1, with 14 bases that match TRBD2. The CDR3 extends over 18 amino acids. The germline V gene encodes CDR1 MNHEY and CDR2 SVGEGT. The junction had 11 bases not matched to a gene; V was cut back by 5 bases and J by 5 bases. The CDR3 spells CASSTTRLAGGPHNEQFF. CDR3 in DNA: TGTGCCAGCAGTACAACAAGACTAGCGGGGGGGCCCCACAATGAGCAGTTCTTC.

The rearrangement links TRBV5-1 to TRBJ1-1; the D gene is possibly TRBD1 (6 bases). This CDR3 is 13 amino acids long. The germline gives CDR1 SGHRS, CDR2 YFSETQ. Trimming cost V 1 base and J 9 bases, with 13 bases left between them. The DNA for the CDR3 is TGCGCCAGCAGCTTGAACAACAGGGAAAAAGCTTTCTTT. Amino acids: CASSLNNREKAFF.

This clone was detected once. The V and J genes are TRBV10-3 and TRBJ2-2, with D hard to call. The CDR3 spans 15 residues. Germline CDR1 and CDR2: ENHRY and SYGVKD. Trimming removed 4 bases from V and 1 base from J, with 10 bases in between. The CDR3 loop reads CAISANAGNTGELFF. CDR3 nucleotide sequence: TGTGCCATCAGTGCTAATGCAGGGAACACCGGGGAGCTGTTTTTT.

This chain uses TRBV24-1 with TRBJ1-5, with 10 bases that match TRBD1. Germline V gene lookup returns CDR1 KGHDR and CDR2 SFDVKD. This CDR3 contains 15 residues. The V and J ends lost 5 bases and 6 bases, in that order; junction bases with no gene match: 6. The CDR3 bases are TGTGCCACCAGTGGCGCCGGGACAGGGGTTCAGCCCCAGCATTTT. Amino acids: CATSGAGTGVQPQHF.

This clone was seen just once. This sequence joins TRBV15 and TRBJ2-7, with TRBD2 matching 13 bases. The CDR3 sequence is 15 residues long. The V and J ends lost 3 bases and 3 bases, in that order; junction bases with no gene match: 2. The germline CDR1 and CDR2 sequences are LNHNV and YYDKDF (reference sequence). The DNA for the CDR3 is TGTGCCACCAGCAGGGGACTAGCGGGAAGCTACGAGCAGTACTTC. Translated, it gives CATSRGLAGSYEQYF.

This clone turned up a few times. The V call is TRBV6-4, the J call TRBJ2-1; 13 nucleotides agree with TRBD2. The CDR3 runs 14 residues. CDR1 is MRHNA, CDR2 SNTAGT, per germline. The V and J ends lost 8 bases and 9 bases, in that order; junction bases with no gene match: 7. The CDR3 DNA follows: TGTGCCAGCGGGGGGACTAGCGGGGCCCCTGAGCAGTTCTTC. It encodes CASGGTSGAPEQFF.

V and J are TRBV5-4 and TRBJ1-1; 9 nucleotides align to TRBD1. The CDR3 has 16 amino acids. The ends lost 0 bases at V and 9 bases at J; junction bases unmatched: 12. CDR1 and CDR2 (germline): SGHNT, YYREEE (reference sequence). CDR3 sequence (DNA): TGTGCCAGCAGCTTGGGGGCGGGACAGGGTTTATTACAAGCTTTCTTT. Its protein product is CASSLGAGQGLLQAFF.

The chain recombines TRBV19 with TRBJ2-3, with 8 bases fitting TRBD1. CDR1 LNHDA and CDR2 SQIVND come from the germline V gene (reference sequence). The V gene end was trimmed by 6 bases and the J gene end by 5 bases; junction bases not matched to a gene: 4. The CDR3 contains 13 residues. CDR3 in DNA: TGTGCCAGTAGGGACAGGGCGGTAGATACGCAGTATTTT. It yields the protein CASRDRAVDTQYF.

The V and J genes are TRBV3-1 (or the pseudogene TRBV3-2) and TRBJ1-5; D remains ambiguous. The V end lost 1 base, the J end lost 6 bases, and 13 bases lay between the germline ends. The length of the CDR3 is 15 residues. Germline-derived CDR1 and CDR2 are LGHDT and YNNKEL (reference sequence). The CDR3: CASSQVSGSGQPQHF. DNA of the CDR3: TGTGCCAGCAGCCAAGTAAGCGGGTCGGGTCAGCCCCAGCATTTT.

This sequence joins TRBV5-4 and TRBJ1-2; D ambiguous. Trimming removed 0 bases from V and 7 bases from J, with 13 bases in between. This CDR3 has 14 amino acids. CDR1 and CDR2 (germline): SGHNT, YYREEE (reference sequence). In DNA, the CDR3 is TGTGCCAGCAGCTTGGGGGCCGACAACAGTGGCTACACCTTC. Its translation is CASSLGADNSGYTF.

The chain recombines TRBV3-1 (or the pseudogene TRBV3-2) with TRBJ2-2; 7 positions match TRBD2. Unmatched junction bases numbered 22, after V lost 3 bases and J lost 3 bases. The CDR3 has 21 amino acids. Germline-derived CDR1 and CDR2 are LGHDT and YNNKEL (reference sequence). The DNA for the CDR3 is TGTGCCAGCAGCCATCCAATGGAGGAGGGACTATGGGCCATGTACACCGGGGAGCTGTTTTTT. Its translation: CASSHPMEEGLWAMYTGELFF.

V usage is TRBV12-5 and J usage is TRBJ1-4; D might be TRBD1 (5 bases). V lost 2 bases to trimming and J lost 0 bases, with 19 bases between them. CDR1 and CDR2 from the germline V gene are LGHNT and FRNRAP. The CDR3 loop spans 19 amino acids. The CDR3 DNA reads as TGTGCTAGTGGTTTGCTCCCGACGGGGGGGACCTCAACTAATGAAAAACTGTTTTTT. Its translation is CASGLLPTGGTSTNEKLFF. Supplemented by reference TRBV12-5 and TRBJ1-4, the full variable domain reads DARVTQTPRHKVTEMGQEVTMRCQPILGHNTVFWYRQTMMQGLELLAYFRNRAPLDDSGMPKDRFSAEMPDATLATLKIQPSEPRDSAVYFCASGLLPTGGTSTNEKLFFGSGTQLSVL.

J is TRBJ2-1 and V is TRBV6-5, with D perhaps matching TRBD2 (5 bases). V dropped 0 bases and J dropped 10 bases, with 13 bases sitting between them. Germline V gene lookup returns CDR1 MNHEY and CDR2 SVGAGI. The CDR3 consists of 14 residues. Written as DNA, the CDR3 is TGTGCCAGCAGTTACTCGTGGGCGGGTGGGGAGCAGTTCTTC. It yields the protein CASSYSWAGGEQFF.

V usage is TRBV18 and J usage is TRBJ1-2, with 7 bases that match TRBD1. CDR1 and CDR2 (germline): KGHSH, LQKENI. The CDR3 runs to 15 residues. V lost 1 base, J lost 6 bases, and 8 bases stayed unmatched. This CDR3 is CASSPLEGARNGYTF. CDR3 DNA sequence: TGTGCCAGCTCACCACTCGAGGGGGCTAGGAATGGCTACACCTTC.

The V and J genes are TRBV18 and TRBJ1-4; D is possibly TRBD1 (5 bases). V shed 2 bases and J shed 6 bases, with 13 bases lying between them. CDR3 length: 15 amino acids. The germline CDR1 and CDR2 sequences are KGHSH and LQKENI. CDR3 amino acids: CASSPGGGRDEKLFF. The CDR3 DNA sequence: TGTGCCAGCTCACCAGGCGGGGGAAGGGATGAAAAACTGTTTTTT.